This TCR beta chain was sequenced in a study of blood T cell repertoires in COVID-19. Study-level background: Material from acute and convalescent COVID-19 was sourced from the United States, Italy and Spain. Sample material is recorded as cDNA or gDNA derived from T cells, B-cell-depleted T cells, or PBMCs.

Trimming removed 1 base at V and 5 bases at J, with 18 bases between. The CDR3 length is 17 residues. The germline gives CDR1 ENHRY, CDR2 SYGVKD. Seattle-derived patients entered the study during active infection and were followed longitudinally. Original methodology: Estimation of nucleated cell counts relied on the amplification of reference gene primers. Here immunoSEQ multiplex PCR was the method, and the copy in TCRdb shows in-frame clones only, minus some. For V, J and clone size, that table is used; D and trimming come from the DNA. Seen here are about 160,000 clones, approximately 92% observed once, and the top ten hold about 4.8%.

The V call is TRBV10-3, the J call TRBJ2-1; possibly TRBD2 for D (6 bases). The sequence came from a man aged 25 to 40 with COVID-19, enrolled during active disease. Material: peripheral blood. DNA for the CDR3: TGTGCCATCAGTGAGTATTTGGGGGGAGCGGTCGACAATGAGCAGTTCTTC. Residues: CAISEYLGGAVDNEQFF.